This paragraph covers one T cell receptor beta chain sequence. Antigen: not known. From germline, CDR1 is LNHDA and CDR2 SQIVND (reference sequence). The length of the CDR3 is 16 residues. V lost 3 bases, J lost 3 bases, and 8 bases stayed unmatched. The data are from a study of T cell responses to AZD1222 COVID-19 vaccine. Study results and limitations: Clonal diversity may have been underestimated, and the donors were mostly white British, with more females than males.

Libraries were prepared by immunoSEQ multiplex PCR; TCRdb keeps only in-frame clonotypes and omits some of them. The sample includes around 84,000 clones, over 75% of them seen just once. The sample was peripheral blood, taken 28 days after the second AZD1222 dose. The V call is TRBV19, the J call TRBJ2-1; 7 nucleotides align to TRBD2. The clonotype originates from an adult who received the AZD1222 COVID-19 vaccine. The CDR3 spells CASSIMRRGSYNEQFF. The CDR3 nucleotides are TGTGCCAGTAGTATTATGAGGCGGGGGAGCTACAATGAGCAGTTCTTC.